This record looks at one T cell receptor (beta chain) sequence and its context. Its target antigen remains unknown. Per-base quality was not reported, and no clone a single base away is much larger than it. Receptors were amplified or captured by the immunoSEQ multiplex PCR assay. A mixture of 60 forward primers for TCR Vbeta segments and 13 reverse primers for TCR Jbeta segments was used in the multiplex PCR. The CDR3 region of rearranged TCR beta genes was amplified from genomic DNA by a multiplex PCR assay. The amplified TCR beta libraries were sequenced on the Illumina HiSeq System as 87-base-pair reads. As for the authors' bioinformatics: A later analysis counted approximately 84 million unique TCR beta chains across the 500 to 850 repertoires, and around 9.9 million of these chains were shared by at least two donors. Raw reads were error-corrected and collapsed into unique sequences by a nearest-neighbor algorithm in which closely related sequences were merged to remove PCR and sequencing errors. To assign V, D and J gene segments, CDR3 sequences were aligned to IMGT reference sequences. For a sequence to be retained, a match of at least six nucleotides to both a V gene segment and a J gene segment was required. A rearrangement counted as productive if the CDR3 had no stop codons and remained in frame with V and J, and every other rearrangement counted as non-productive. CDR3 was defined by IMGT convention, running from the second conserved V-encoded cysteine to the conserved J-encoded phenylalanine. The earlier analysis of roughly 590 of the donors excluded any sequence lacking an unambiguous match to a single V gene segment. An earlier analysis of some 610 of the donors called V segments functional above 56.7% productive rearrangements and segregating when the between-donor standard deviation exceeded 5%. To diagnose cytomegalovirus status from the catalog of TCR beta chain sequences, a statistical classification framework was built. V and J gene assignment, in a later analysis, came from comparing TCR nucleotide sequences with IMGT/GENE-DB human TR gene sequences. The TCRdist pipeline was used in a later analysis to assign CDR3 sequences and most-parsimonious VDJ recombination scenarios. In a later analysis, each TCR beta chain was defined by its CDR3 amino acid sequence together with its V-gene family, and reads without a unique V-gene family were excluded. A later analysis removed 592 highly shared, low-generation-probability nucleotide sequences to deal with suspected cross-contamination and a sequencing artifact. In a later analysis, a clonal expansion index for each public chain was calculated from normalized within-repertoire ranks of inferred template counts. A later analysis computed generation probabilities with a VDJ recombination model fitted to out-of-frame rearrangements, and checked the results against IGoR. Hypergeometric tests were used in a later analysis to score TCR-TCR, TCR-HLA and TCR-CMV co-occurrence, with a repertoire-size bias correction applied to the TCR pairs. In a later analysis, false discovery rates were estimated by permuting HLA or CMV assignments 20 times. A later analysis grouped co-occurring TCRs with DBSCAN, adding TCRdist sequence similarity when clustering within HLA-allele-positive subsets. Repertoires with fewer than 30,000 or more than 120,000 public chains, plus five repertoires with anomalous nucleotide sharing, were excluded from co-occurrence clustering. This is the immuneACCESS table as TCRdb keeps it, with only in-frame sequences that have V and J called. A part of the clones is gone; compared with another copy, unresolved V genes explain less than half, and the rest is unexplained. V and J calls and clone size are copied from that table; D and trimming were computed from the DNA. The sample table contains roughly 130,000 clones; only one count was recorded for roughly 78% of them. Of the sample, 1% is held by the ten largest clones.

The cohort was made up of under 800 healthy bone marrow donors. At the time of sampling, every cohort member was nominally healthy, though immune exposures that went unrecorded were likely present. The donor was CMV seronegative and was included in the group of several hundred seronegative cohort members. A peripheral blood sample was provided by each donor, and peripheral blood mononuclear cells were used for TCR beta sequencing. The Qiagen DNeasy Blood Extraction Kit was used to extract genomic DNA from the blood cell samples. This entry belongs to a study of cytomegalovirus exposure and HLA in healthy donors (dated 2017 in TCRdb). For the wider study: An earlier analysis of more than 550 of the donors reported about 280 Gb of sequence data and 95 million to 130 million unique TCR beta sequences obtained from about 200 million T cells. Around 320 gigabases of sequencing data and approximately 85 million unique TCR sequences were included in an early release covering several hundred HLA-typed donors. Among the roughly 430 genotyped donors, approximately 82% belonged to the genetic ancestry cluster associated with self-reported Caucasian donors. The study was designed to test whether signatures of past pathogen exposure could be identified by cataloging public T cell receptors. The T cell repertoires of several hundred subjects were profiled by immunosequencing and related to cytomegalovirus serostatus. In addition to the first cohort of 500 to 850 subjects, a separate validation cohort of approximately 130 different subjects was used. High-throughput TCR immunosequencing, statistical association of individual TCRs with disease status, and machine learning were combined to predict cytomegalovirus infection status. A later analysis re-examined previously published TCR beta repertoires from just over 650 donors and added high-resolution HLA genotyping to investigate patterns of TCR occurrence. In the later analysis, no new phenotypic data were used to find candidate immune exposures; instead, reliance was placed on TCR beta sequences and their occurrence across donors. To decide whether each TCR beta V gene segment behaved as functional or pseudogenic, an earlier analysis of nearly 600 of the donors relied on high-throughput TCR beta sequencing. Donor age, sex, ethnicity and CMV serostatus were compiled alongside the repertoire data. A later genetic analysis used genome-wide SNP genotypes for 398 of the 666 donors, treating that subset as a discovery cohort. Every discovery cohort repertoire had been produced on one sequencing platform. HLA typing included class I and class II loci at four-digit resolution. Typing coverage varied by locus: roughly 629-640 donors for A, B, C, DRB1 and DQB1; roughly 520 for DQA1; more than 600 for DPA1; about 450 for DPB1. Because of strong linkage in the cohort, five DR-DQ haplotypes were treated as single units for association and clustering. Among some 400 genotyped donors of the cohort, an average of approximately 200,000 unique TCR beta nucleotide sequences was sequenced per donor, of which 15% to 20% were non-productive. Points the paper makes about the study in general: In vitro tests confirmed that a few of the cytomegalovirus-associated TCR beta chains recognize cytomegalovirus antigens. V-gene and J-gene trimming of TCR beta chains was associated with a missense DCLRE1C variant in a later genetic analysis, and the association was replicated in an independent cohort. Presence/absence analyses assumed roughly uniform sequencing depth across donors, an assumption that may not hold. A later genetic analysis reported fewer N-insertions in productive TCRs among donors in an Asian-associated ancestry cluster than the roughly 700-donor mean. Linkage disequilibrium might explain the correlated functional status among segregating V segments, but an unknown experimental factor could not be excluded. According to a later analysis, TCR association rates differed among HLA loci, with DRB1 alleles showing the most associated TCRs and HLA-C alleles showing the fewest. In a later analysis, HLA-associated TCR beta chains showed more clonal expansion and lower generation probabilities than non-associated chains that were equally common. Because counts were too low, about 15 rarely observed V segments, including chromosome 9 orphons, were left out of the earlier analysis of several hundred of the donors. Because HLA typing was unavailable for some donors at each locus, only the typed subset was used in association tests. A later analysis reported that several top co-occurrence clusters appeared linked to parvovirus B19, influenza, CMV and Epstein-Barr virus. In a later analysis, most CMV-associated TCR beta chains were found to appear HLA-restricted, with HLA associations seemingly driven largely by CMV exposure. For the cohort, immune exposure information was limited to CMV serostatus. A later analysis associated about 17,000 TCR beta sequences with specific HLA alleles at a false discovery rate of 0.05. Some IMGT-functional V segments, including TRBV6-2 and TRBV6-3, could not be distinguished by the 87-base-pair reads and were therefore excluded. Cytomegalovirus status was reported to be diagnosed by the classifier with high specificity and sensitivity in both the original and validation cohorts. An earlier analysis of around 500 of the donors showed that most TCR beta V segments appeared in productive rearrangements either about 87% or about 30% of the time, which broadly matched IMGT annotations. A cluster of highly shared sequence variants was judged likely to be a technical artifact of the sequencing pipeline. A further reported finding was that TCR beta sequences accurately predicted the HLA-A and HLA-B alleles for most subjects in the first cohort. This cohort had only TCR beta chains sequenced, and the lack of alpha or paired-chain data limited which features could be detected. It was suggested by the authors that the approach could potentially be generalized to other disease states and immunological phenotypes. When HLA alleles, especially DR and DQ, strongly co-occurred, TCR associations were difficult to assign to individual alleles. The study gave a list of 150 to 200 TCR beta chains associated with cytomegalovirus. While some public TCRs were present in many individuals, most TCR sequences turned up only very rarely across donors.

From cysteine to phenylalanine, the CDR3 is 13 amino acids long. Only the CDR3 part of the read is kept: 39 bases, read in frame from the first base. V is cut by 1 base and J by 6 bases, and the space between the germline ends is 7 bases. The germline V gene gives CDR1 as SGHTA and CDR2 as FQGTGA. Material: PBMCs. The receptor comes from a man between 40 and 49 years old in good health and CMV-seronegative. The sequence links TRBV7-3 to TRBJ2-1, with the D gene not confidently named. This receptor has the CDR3 CASSLSLGNEQFF. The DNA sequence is TGTGCCAGCAGCTTAAGTCTCGGCAATGAGCAGTTCTTC.